A single sample gave rise to the 16 T cell receptor beta chains below, sequenced in a study of radiation and T cells in renal cell carcinoma. This table comes from immunoSEQ multiplex PCR, and its TCRdb copy is limited to in-frame clones, with some not included. Of 4,700 or so clones in the sample, 50% to 65% were seen once. Treatment indicated: 15 Gy SBRT to primary tumor, nephrectomy 4 weeks later. Sequenced material: tumor tissue, taken from a patient whose treatment included radiotherapy and nephrectomy. The receptors stem from a man between 60 and 75 years old with renal cell carcinoma.

This clone is medium-sized in the sample. The chain couples TRBV10-2 to TRBJ1-1, with D maybe TRBD1 (5 bases). V lost 8 bases and J lost 4, with 17 bases in between. CDR3 size: 14 residues. The germline CDR1 and CDR2 sequences are WSHSY and SAAADI. CDR3: CASQTLPGGTEAFF. The CDR3, as DNA: TGCGCCAGCCAAACGTTACCCGGGGGCACTGAAGCTTTCTTT.

This clone has just a few counts. The chain is built from TRBV6-1 and TRBJ1-2, with TRBD1 as a possible D gene (5 bases). This CDR3 comprises 15 residues. V lost 7 bases and J lost 1, with 16 bases in between. Germline V gives CDR1 MNHNS, CDR2 SASEGT. The CDR3 DNA sequence: TGTGCCAGCAATCGGGCAGGGAGTGGTAACTATGGCTACACCTTC. Its protein product is CASNRAGSGNYGYTF.

The chain is built from TRBV6-5 and TRBJ1-4; a weak D match, TRBD1 (5 bases). Germline CDR1 and CDR2: MNHEY and SVGAGI. Trimming cost V 5 bases and J 6 bases, with 16 bases left between them. The CDR3 extends over 15 amino acids. The CDR3 here is CASSLTWGGDEKLFF. CDR3 bases: TGTGCCAGCAGTCTTACGTGGGGGGGGGATGAAAAACTGTTTTTT.

The rearrangement uses TRBV4-1 and TRBJ1-5, with no clear D. The V end lost 4 bases, the J end lost 7 bases, and 14 bases lay between the germline ends. Germline V lookup: CDR1 MGHRA, CDR2 YSYEKL. This CDR3 spans 14 amino acids. The CDR3 loop is CASSPGIARQPQHF. The CDR3 DNA reads as TGCGCCAGCAGCCCCGGGATAGCCCGGCAGCCCCAGCATTTT.

With respect to this clone: The junction shows a germline mismatch at one end, possibly a read error. The chain recombines TRBV5-5 with TRBJ2-7; TRBD1 matches at 9 bases. The CDR3 covers 15 residues. CDR1 and CDR2 (germline): SGHKS, YYEKEE (reference sequence). CDR3 nucleotide sequence: TGCGCCAGCAGCCCGGGACAGGGAGAAGGGTACGAGCAGTACTTC. Protein product: CASSPGQGEGYEQYF.

This clone turned up a few times. A read error may account for a junction end that differs from germline. This chain connects TRBV7-9 to TRBJ1-2; tentatively, D is TRBD1 (5 bases). The CDR3 is made up of 15 amino acids. Germline V gene lookup returns CDR1 SEHNR and CDR2 FQNEAQ (reference sequence). CDR3 coding DNA: TGCGCCAGCAGCCAAGAGGAGGGACGAGTTAATGGCTACACCTTC. This translates into CASSQEEGRVNGYTF.

This clone is a singleton in its sample. This chain connects TRBV19 to TRBJ2-5; D may be TRBD2 (7 bases). The ends were cut back, 2 bases at V and 2 bases at J, with 12 bases in the middle. Germline CDR1 is LNHDA and CDR2 is SQIVND (reference sequence). CDR3 length: 15 amino acids. In nucleotides, the CDR3 is TGTGCCAGTAGTATATCGGGGGGCCAACAAGAGACCCAGTACTTC. It yields the protein CASSISGGQQETQYF.

The genes are TRBV9 and TRBJ1-6; D remains ambiguous. V shed 2 bases and J shed 0 bases, with 6 bases lying between them. CDR1 is SGDLS and CDR2 is YYNGEE in the germline V gene. CDR3 length: 15 amino acids. The CDR3 DNA reads as TGTGCCAGCAGCGTGGGGAGCTCCTATAATTCACCCCTCCACTTT. Amino acid sequence: CASSVGSSYNSPLHF.

The genes are TRBV7-5 and TRBJ1-5. TRBV7-5 has pseudogene status. The CDR3 runs 14 residues. CDR3 sequence (DNA): TGTGCCAGAAGCCCCTCGGGGGTCAATCAGCCCCAGCATTTT. Translated, it gives CARSPSGVNQPQHF.

The V gene is TRBV2, the J gene TRBJ2-7, with D possibly being TRBD1 (6 bases). V was pared by 6 bases and J by 5 bases, with 11 bases between. CDR3 size: 12 residues. The V gene's germline CDR1 is SNHLY and CDR2 FYNNEI. The CDR3 DNA follows: TGTGCCAGCAGACGCGACAGGAACGAGCAGTACTTC. Protein sequence: CASRRDRNEQYF.

In this sample, this clone turned up a few times. The chain carries TRBV4-3 and TRBJ1-4; no reliable D call. The CDR3 has 14 residues. Between the trimmed V and J ends, which lost 0 bases and 8 bases, there was a span of 10 bases. Per the germline V gene, CDR1 is LGHNA and CDR2 is YSLEER. The CDR3 loop reads CASSQEGLGEKLFF. CDR3 DNA sequence: TGCGCCAGCAGCCAAGAAGGACTAGGCGAAAAACTGTTTTTT.

This clone showed up just a few times. Here the CDR3 DNA reads TGCGCCAGCAGCCCGCCGGACAGCACTGAAGCTTTCTTT. Translated, it gives CASSPPDSTEAFF. The chain combines TRBV5-1 with TRBJ1-1, with TRBD1 as a possible D gene (6 bases). CDR3 length: 13 amino acids. The ends were cut back, 4 bases at V and 4 bases at J, with 11 bases in the middle. Germline loops: CDR1 SGHRS, CDR2 YFSETQ.

The chain couples TRBV5-1 to TRBJ2-7, with TRBD1 identical over 7 bases. The CDR3 covers 15 residues. V gave up 0 bases and J gave up 2 bases; unmatched junction bases: 5. CDR1 and CDR2 (germline): SGHRS, YFSETQ. CDR3 coding DNA: TGCGCCAGCAGCTTGGTAGGGACAGTTACCTACGAGCAGTACTTC. Translation: CASSLVGTVTYEQYF.

There are a few counts of this clone. This rearrangement joins TRBV4-3 to TRBJ1-4, with D unclear. CDR1 and CDR2 (germline): LGHNA, YSLEER. Trimming left V 1 base short and J 0 bases short, with 6 bases between. This CDR3 contains 15 residues. The DNA for the CDR3 is TGCGCCAGCAGCCAAGCGGTTGCAACTAATGAAAAACTGTTTTTT. Amino acid sequence: CASSQAVATNEKLFF.

This clone was detected only a few times. V usage is TRBV5-4 and J usage is TRBJ1-5; no clear D gene. The germline V gene has CDR1 SGHNT and CDR2 YYREEE (reference sequence). CDR3 length: 14 residues. Trimming took off 0 bases at V and 0 bases at J, with 4 bases between the two ends. This CDR3 is CASSLDFSNQPQHF. In DNA, the CDR3 is TGTGCCAGCAGCTTGGACTTTAGCAATCAGCCCCAGCATTTT.

The chain carries TRBV19 and TRBJ1-5; no definite D call. V lost 0 bases, J lost 0 bases, and 6 bases lay in between. The CDR3 sequence is 15 residues long. Germline assignment: CDR1 LNHDA and CDR2 SQIVND (reference sequence). The CDR3 sequence is CASSIETYSNQPQHF. CDR3 sequence (DNA): TGTGCCAGTAGTATAGAGACCTATAGCAATCAGCCCCAGCATTTT.